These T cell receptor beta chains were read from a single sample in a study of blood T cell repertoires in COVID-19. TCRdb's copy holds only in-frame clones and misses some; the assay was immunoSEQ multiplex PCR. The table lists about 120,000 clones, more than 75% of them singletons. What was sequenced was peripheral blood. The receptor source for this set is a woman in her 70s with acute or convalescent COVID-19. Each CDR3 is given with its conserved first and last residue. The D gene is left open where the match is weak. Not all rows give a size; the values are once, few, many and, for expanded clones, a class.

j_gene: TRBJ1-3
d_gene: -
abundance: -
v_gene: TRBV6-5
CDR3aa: CASRIDSSGNTIYF
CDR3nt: TGTGCCAGCAGGATTGATAGCTCTGGAAACACCATATATTTT

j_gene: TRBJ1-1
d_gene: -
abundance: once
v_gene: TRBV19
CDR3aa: CASRETGLNTEAFF
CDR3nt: TGTGCCAGTAGGGAAACAGGGCTAAACACTGAAGCTTTCTTT

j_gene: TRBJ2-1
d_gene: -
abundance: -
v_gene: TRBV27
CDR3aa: CASSFTLARPNEQFF
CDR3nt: TGTGCCAGCAGTTTTACGCTAGCGAGGCCAAATGAGCAGTTCTTC

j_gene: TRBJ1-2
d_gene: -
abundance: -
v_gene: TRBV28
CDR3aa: CASRQGNYGYTF
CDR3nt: TGTGCCAGCAGGCAGGGGAACTATGGCTACACCTTC

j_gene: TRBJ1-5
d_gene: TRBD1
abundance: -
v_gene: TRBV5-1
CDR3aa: CASSWTGTGGQPQHF
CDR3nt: TGCGCCAGCAGCTGGACCGGGACAGGGGGCCAGCCCCAGCATTTT

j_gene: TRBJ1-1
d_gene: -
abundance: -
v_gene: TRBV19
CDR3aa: CASSIIHQNTEAFF
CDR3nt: TGTGCCAGTAGTATTATACACCAGAACACTGAAGCTTTCTTT

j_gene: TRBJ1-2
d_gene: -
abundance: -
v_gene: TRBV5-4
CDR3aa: CASSPDPGANYGYTF
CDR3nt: TGTGCCAGCAGTCCCGATCCGGGAGCTAACTATGGCTACACCTTC

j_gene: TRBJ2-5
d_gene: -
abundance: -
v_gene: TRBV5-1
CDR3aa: CASSLLQETQYF
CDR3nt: TGCGCCAGCAGCTTGTTACAAGAGACCCAGTACTTC

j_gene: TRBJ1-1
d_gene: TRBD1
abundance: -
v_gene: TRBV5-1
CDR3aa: CASSPRGLGTEAFF
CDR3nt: TGCGCCAGCAGCCCAAGGGGGCTGGGCACTGAAGCTTTCTTT

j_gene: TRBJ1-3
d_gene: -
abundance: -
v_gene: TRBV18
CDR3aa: CASSPQAPTSSGNTIYF
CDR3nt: TGTGCCAGCTCACCACAGGCGCCTACTAGCTCTGGAAACACCATATATTTT

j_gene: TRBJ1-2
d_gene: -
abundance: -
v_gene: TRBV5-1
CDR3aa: CASSENYGYTF
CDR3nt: TGCGCCAGTTCCGAGAACTATGGCTACACCTTC

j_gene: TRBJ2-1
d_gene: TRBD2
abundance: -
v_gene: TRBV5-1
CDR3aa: CASSSGPGLGASGEQFF
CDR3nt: TGCGCCAGCAGCTCGGGTCCGGGACTAGGGGCAAGCGGTGAGCAGTTCTTC

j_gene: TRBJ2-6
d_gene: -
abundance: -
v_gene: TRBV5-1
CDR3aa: CASSLTDGSSGANVLTF
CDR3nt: TGCGCCAGCAGCCTCACCGACGGGAGCTCTGGGGCCAACGTCCTGACTTTC

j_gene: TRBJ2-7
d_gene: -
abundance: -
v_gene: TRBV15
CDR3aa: CATSRDHISYEQYF
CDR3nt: TGTGCCACCAGCAGAGATCACATTTCCTACGAGCAGTACTTC

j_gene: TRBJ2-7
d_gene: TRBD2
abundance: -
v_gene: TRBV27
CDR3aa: CASSLKGLAGADEQYF
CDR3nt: TGTGCCAGCAGTTTAAAAGGGCTAGCGGGGGCGGACGAGCAGTACTTC

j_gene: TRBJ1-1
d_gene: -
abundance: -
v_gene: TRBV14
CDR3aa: CASSQYLEAFF
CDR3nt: TGTGCCAGCAGCCAGTATTTGGAGGCTTTCTTT

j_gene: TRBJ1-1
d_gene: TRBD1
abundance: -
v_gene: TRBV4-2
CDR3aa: CASSQQGANTEAFF
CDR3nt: TGTGCCAGCAGCCAACAGGGGGCGAACACTGAAGCTTTCTTT

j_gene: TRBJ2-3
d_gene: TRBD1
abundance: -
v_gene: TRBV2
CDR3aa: CANTDRAADTQYF
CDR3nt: TGTGCCAACACGGACAGGGCAGCGGATACGCAGTATTTT

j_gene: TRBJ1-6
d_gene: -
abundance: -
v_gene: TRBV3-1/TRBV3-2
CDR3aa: CASSQEGLEESPLHF
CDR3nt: TGTGCCAGCAGCCAAGAGGGTTTGGAGGAATCACCCCTCCACTTT

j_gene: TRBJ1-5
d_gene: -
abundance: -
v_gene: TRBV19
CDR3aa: CASSKGLRQPQHF
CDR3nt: TGTGCCAGTAGTAAGGGACTCCGGCAGCCCCAGCATTTT

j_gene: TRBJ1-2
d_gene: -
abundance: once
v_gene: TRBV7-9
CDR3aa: CASSLERNGYTF
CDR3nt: TGTGCCAGCAGCTTAGAGAGGAATGGCTACACCTTC

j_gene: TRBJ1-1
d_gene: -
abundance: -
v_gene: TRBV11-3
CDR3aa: CASSLVGEAFF
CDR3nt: TGTGCCAGCAGCTTAGTCGGTGAAGCTTTCTTT

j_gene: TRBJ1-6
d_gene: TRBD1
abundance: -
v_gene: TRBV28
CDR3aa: CASRGRDRGNSPLHF
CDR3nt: TGTGCCAGCAGGGGCCGGGACAGGGGAAATTCACCCCTCCACTTT

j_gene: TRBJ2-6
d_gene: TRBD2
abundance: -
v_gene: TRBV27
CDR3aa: CASSRPGPAGGSGANVLTF
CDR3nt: TGTGCCAGCAGTCGCCCTGGACCAGCGGGGGGCTCTGGGGCCAACGTCCTGACTTTC

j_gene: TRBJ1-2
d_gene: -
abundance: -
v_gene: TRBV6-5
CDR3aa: CASSPPTGYGYTF
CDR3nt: TGTGCCAGCAGTCCACCCACGGGCTATGGCTACACCTTC

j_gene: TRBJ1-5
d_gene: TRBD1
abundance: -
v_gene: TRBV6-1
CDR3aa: CASSDPGTGNVQPQHF
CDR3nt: TGTGCCAGCAGTGACCCCGGGACAGGGAACGTTCAGCCCCAGCATTTT

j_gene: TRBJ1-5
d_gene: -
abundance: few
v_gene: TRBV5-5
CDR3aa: CASRSDKKNQPQHF
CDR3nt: TGTGCCAGCAGATCGGACAAGAAAAATCAGCCCCAGCATTTT

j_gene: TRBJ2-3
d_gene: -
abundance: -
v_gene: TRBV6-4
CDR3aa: CASSDSASATDTQYF
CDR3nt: TGTGCCAGCAGTGACTCGGCAAGCGCTACAGATACGCAGTATTTT

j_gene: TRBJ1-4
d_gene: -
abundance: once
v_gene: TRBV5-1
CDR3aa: CASSLGGLLTEGEKLFF
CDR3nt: TGCGCCAGCAGCTTGGGTGGATTGCTAACCGAGGGAGAAAAACTGTTTTTT

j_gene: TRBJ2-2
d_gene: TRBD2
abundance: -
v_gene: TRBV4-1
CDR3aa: CASSQAGTSGAGTGELFF
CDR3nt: TGCGCCAGCAGCCAGGCGGGGACTAGCGGGGCTGGGACCGGGGAGCTGTTTTTT

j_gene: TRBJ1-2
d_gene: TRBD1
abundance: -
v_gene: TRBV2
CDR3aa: CASMKDRGSHGYTF
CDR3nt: TGTGCCAGCATGAAGGACAGGGGCTCTCATGGCTACACCTTC

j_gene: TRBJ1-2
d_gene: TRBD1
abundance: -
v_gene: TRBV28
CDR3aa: CASSLFAGGAGGYTF
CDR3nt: TGTGCCAGCAGTTTATTTGCAGGGGGCGCAGGTGGCTACACCTTC

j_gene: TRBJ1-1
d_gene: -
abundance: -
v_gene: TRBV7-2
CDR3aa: CASSLVLASTEAFF
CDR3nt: TGTGCCAGCAGCTTAGTCCTAGCGAGCACTGAAGCTTTCTTT

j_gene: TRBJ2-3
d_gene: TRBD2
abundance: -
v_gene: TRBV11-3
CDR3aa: CASSQGLAGGRNGLDTQYF
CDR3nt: TGTGCCAGCAGCCAGGGACTAGCGGGGGGGCGCAATGGGTTGGATACGCAGTATTTT

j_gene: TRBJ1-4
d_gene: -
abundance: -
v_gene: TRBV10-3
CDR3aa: CAIRAGVNEKLFF
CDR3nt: TGTGCCATCAGGGCAGGGGTTAATGAAAAACTGTTTTTT

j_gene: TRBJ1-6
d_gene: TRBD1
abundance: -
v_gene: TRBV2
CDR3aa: CASSGGQGNSPLHF
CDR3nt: TGTGCCAGCAGTGGGGGACAGGGTAACTCACCCCTCCACTTT

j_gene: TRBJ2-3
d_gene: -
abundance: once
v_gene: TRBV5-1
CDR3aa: CASSSEGTLDTQYF
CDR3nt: TGCGCCAGCAGCTCAGAAGGGACTTTAGATACGCAGTATTTT

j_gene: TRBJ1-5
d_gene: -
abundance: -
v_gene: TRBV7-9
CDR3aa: CASSLVGSNQPQHF
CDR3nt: TGTGCCAGCAGCTTAGTGGGCAGCAATCAGCCCCAGCATTTT

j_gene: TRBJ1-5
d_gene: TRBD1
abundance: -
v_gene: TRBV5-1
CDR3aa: CASSLDSQGNQPQHF
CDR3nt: TGCGCCAGCAGCTTGGATTCACAGGGGAATCAGCCCCAGCATTTT

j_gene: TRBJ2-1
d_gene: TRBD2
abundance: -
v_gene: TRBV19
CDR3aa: CASRLAGATEQFF
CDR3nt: TGTGCCAGTAGACTAGCGGGGGCCACTGAGCAGTTCTTC

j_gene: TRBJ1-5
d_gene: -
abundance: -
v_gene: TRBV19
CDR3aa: CASSISYNQPQHF
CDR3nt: TGTGCCAGTAGTATCTCGTACAATCAGCCCCAGCATTTT

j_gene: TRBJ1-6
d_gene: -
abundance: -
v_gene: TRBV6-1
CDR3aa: CASSERGRVNSPLHF
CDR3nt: TGTGCCAGCAGTGAAAGGGGCAGGGTAAATTCACCCCTCCACTTT

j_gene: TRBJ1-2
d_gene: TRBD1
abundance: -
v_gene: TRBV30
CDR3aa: CAWSNQQGAYTF
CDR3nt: TGTGCCTGGAGTAATCAACAGGGGGCCTACACCTTC

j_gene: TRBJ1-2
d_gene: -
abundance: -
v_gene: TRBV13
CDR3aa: CASSARTSALSYGYTF
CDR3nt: TGTGCCAGCAGCGCTAGGACTTCGGCCCTGTCCTATGGCTACACCTTC

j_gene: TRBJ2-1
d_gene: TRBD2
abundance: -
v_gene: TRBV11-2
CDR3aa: CASSFSRTSVGDEQFF
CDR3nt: TGTGCCAGCAGCTTCTCTCGGACTAGCGTGGGTGATGAGCAGTTCTTC

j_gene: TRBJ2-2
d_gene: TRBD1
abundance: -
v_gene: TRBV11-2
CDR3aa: CASSRDRMDGDTGELFF
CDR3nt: TGTGCCAGCAGCCGGGACAGGATGGATGGGGACACCGGGGAGCTGTTTTTT

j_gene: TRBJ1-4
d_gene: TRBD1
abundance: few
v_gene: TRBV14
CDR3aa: CASSQDLGGAGEKLFF
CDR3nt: TGTGCCAGCAGCCAAGATCTAGGGGGCGCAGGGGAAAAACTGTTTTTT

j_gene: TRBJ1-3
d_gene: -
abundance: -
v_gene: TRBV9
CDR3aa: CASSWGDTIYF
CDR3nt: TGTGCCAGCAGTTGGGGGGACACCATATATTTT